One T cell receptor (beta chain) is described in this entry. The data belong to a study of blood T cell repertoires in COVID-19. Study context: COVID-19 samples, acute and convalescent, were from the United States, Italy and Spain. T cells, B-cell-depleted T cells, or PBMCs provided the cDNA or gDNA that served as material.

Authors' processing steps: From reference gene primer amplification, estimates of nucleated cell counts were derived. TCRdb's table, derived via immunoSEQ multiplex PCR, lists solely in-frame clones and lacks some. V, J and clone size are taken as reported in that table, and D and trimming were inferred from the DNA itself. Of approximately 270,000 clones listed, around nine tenths are singletons. Germline CDR1 and CDR2: SGHDT and YYEEEE. Between the trimmed V and J ends, which lost 4 bases and 4 bases, there was a span of 20 bases. The CDR3 contains 16 residues. The chain uses TRBV5-6 and TRBJ1-1; D gene unclear. The TCR comes from a middle-aged man with active or convalescent COVID-19. The sample taken for sequencing was peripheral blood. DNA for the CDR3: TGTGCCAGCAGCCCTCGGGGATGGGGAGTTCGCACTGAAGCTTTCTTT. Amino acids: CASSPRGWGVRTEAFF.